This T cell receptor (beta chain) was obtained from a study of blood T cell repertoires in COVID-19. In the study overall: There were acute and convalescent COVID-19 samples, and they came from the United States, Italy and Spain. The cDNA or gDNA used as material had been derived from T cells, B-cell-depleted T cells, or PBMCs.

The CDR3 consists of 16 residues. Germline CDR1 LNHDA, CDR2 SQIVND (reference sequence). Trimming left V 1 base short and J 0 bases short, with 9 bases between. Original handling: How many nucleated cells were present was estimated from reference gene primer amplification. The method was immunoSEQ multiplex PCR; TCRdb's version includes in-frame clones alone and lacks a portion of them. The V and J calls and the clone size are those of that table, but D and trimming were determined from the DNA. Of around 130,000 clones in the sample, 84% were seen once. The chain combines TRBV19 with TRBJ2-2; the D gene is possibly TRBD1 (5 bases). This TCR was sampled from a man between 60 and 70 years old with acute or convalescent COVID-19. Sequencing used peripheral blood. CDR3 in amino acids: CASSIVIGANTGELFF. The CDR3 region has the DNA TGTGCCAGTAGTATAGTCATAGGGGCGAACACCGGGGAGCTGTTTTTT.